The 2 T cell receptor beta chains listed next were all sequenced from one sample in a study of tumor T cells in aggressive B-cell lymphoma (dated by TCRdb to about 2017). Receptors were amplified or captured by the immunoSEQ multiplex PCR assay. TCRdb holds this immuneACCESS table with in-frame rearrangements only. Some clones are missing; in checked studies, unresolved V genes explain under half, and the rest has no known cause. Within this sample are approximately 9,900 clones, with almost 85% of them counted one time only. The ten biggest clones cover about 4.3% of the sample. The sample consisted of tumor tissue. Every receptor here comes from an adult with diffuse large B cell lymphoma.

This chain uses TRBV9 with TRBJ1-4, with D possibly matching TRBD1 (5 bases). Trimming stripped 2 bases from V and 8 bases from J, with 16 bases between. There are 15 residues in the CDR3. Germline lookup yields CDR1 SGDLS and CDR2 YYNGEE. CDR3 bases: TGTGCCAGCAGCGTCGCCGCGGGGCGCGGAGAAAAACTGTTTTTT. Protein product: CASSVAAGRGEKLFF.

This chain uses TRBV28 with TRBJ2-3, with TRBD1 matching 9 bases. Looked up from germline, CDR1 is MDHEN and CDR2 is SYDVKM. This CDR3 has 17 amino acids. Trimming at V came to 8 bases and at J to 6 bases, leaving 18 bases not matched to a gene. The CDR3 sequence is CASRPKRQGVVLDTQYF. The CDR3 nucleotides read TGTGCCAGCCGCCCGAAGCGACAGGGGGTTGTTTTGGATACGCAGTATTTT.